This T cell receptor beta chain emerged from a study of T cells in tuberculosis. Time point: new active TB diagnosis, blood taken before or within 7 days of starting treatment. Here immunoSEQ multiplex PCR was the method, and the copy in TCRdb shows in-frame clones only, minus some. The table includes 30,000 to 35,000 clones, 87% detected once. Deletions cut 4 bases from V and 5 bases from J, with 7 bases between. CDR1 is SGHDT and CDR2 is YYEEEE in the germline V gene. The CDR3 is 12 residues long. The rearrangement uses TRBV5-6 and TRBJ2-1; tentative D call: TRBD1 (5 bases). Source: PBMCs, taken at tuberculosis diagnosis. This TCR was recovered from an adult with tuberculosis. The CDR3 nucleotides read TGTGCCAGCAGCCTAGGGGACAATGAGCAGTTCTTC. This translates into CASSLGDNEQFF.